This T cell receptor (beta chain) derives from a study of blood T cell repertoires in COVID-19. About the study: The United States, Italy and Spain were the sources of the acute and convalescent COVID-19 samples. PBMCs, B-cell-depleted T cells, or T cells provided the cDNA or gDNA that made up the material.

V shed 5 bases and J 1 base; nucleotides not matched to a gene: 3. CDR1 is SGHTA, CDR2 FQGTGA, per germline. This CDR3 is built from 14 residues. In the original analysis: From reference gene primer amplification, estimates of nucleated cell counts were derived. Clones were sequenced by immunoSEQ multiplex PCR, and TCRdb holds only the in-frame ones, with some missing. V, J and clone size are those of that table, while D and trimming were read from the DNA. Here the sample spans around 150,000 clones, around 85% being singletons. This clone occurred once. This TCR was sampled from a man between 65 and 79 years old with acute or convalescent COVID-19. The sequenced sample consisted of peripheral blood. The chain is built from TRBV7-3 and TRBJ2-3; 7 bases are shared with TRBD1. The CDR3 bases are TGTGCCAGCAGCAGGACAGGCGGCACAGATACGCAGTATTTT. Amino acid sequence: CASSRTGGTDTQYF.